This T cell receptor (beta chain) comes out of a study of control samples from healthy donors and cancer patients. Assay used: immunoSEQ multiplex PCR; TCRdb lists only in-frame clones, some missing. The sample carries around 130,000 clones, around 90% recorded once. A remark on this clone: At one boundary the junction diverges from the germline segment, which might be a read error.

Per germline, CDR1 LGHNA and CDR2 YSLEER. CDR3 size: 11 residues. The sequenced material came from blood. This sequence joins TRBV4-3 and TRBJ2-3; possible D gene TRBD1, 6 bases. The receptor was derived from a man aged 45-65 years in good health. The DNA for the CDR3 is TGCGCCAGCAGCCCGGGACATGGTATGAATTTT. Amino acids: CASSPGHGMNF.